One and the same sample provided the 7 T cell receptor beta chains below, sequenced in a study of CD8+ T cells in alopecia areata (dated by TCRdb to 2016 to 2019). Libraries were prepared through the immunoSEQ multiplex PCR assay. To provide template for TCR sequencing, every sample had RNA extracted and reverse transcribed into cDNA. TCRdb holds this immuneACCESS table with in-frame rearrangements only. Some clones are missing; in checked studies, unresolved V genes explain under half, and the rest has no known cause. Recorded for this sample are more than 100,000 clones; 50% to 55% of them occurred a single time. Of the sample, 0.45% to 0.5% falls within the top ten clones. Per the publication, the time point label means: around 28 days on oral tofacitinib. The treatment or condition label, as the study defines it: oral pan-JAK inhibitor, 5-10 mg twice daily. The sequences come from CD4+ T cells sorted from blood, collected at week 4, from a patient treated with tofacitinib. All receptors come from a human donor with alopecia areata.

This clone has just a few counts. This chain uses TRBV5-1 with TRBJ2-5; maybe TRBD1 (5 bases). The V gene lost 6 bases and the J gene lost 5 bases, with 17 bases spanning the gap. Germline CDR1 and CDR2: SGHRS and YFSETQ. The CDR3 is made up of 14 amino acids. In DNA, the CDR3 is TGCGCCAGCAAATTAGGCCAGGGCATGGAGACCCAGTACTTC. As protein: CASKLGQGMETQYF. Based on the CDR3 plus reference TRBV5-1 and TRBJ2-5, the full variable domain is KAGVTQTPRYLIKTRGQQVTLSCSPISGHRSVSWYQQTPGQGLQFLFEYFSETQRNKGNFPGRFSGRQFSNSRSEMNVSTLELGDSALYLCASKLGQGMETQYFGPGTRLLVL.

The chain is built from TRBV30 and TRBJ2-7; D unresolved. The CDR3 has 13 residues. Germline assignment: CDR1 GTSNPN and CDR2 SVGIG (reference sequence). Between the trimmed V and J ends, which lost 3 bases and 2 bases, there was a span of 11 bases. The CDR3 DNA reads TGTGCCTGGAGAACAGTGACGACCTACGAGCAGTACTTC. This sequence encodes CAWRTVTTYEQYF.

The chain links TRBV29-1 to TRBJ2-5, with TRBD1 identical over 12 bases. Germline lookup yields CDR1 SQVTM and CDR2 ANQGSEA. V shed 4 bases and J 2 bases; nucleotides not matched to a gene: 5. The CDR3 totals 15 residues. CDR3 region: CSVGGTGGLQETQYF. In DNA form, the CDR3 reads TGCAGCGTTGGTGGGACAGGGGGCTTACAAGAGACCCAGTACTTC.

CDR3 bases: TGTGCCAGCAGCGTAGAGGGGGACCCCTACGAGCAGTACTTC. Residues: CASSVEGDPYEQYF. This chain links TRBV9 with TRBJ2-7, with a weak D call TRBD1 (6 bases). Looked up from germline, CDR1 is SGDLS and CDR2 is YYNGEE. The CDR3 sequence is 14 residues long. V dropped 0 bases and J dropped 2 bases, with 9 bases sitting between them.

The J gene is TRBJ2-7, the V gene TRBV29-1; D is undetermined. V was pared by 6 bases and J by 5 bases, with 14 bases between. Germline V gene lookup returns CDR1 SQVTM and CDR2 ANQGSEA. The CDR3 runs 12 residues. CDR3 amino acids: CSVRSASHEQYF. In DNA, the CDR3 is TGCAGCGTGAGATCGGCATCCCACGAGCAGTACTTC.

The CDR3 region has the DNA TGTGCCAGCAGTAGGACAGGTTACCAGCCCCAGCATTTT. This gives the protein CASSRTGYQPQHF. The V and J genes are TRBV6-5 and TRBJ1-5, with 7 bases lining up with TRBD1. V dropped 5 bases and J dropped 7; count of bases not matched to a gene: 5. This CDR3 is 13 amino acids long. The V gene's germline CDR1 is MNHEY and CDR2 SVGAGI.

This clone occurred a few times. This rearrangement joins TRBV7-9 to TRBJ1-1; D remains ambiguous. CDR3 length equals 12 residues. The ends were cut back, 1 base at V and 11 bases at J, with 11 bases in the middle. Germline CDR1 SEHNR, CDR2 FQNEAQ (reference sequence). CDR3 DNA sequence: TGTGCCAGCAGCTTAGTATCCCCATTGGCTTTCTTT. It specifies CASSLVSPLAFF.